This entry lists 17 T cell receptor beta chains sequenced from one sample in a study of a mutant IDH1 vaccine in newly diagnosed glioma. Measured with immunoSEQ multiplex PCR; TCRdb has only the in-frame clones, and not every one. The sample lists tens of thousands of clones, about 80% occurring once. Sample time point: week 11, during vaccination. One vaccine dose held 300 ug of mutant IDH1 20-mer peptide and came with topical imiquimod. The antigens of these receptors remain unknown. The sequencing used PBMCs, collected from a glioma patient whose treatment included an IDH1 peptide vaccine. All receptors derive from a woman between 18 and 29 years old with glioma.

The chain recombines TRBV19 with TRBJ2-7, with TRBD1 identical over 9 bases. J gave up 13 bases and V 7 bases, and 8 bases lay outside the gene matches. The CDR3 has 11 residues. Germline CDR1 LNHDA, CDR2 SQIVND (reference sequence). The CDR3 sequence is CASTDRGREYF. CDR3 nucleotides: TGTGCCAGTACGGACAGGGGAAGGGAATACTTC.

This clone was found once. The chain combines TRBV11-3 with TRBJ2-7; 8 bases line up with TRBD1. J lost 2 bases, V lost 1 base, and 7 bases had no gene match. This CDR3 comprises 16 residues. Germline CDR1 and CDR2: SGHNT and YENEEA. The CDR3, as DNA: TGTGCCAGCAGCTTAGCGGGCGGACAGGGAGCCTACGAGCAGTACTTC. This translates into CASSLAGGQGAYEQYF.

This clone turned up a few times. The V and J genes are TRBV19 and TRBJ1-2; TRBD1 might be the D (5 bases). With 5 bases removed from V and 8 bases from J, the gap between germline ends came to 12 bases. CDR1 and CDR2 (germline): LNHDA, SQIVND (reference sequence). This CDR3 is built from 12 residues. The CDR3 DNA follows: TGTGCCAGTAGTTTAGGGGTAGGAGGCTACACCTTC. It codes for CASSLGVGGYTF. Variable domain in full (rest from reference TRBV19 and TRBJ1-2): DGGITQSPKYLFRKEGQNVTLSCEQNLNHDAMYWYRQDPGQGLRLIYYSQIVNDFQKGDIAEGYSVSREKKESFPLTVTSAQKNPTAFYLCASSLGVGGYTFGSGTRLTVV.

This clone showed up just a few times. CDR3 bases: TGTGCCAGCAGGGCCGGGGTCGGGAACCGTGGTTCACCCCTCCACTTT. Translating gives CASRAGVGNRGSPLHF. The V and J genes are TRBV6-4 and TRBJ1-6; D is ambiguous. Trimming cost V 6 bases and J 9 bases, with 21 bases left between them. Per germline, CDR1 MRHNA and CDR2 SNTAGT. The CDR3 spans 16 residues.

The rearrangement uses TRBV2 and TRBJ2-5; 7 bases are shared with TRBD1. There are 13 residues in the CDR3. J lost 2 bases, V lost 8 bases, and 5 bases had no gene match. CDR1 and CDR2 (germline): SNHLY, FYNNEI. CDR3 protein: CASQGQPQETQYF. As DNA, the CDR3 is TGTGCCAGCCAGGGACAGCCGCAAGAGACCCAGTACTTC.

V is TRBV7-2 and J is TRBJ2-7; D call uncertain. V was trimmed by 1 base and J by 3 bases, leaving 7 bases between them. The CDR3 extends over 13 amino acids. Germline V CDR1 and CDR2: SGHTA, FQGNSA. The CDR3, as DNA: TGTGCCAGCAGCTTAGGCCCTCTCTACGAGCAGTACTTC. Its protein is CASSLGPLYEQYF.

In its sample, this clone was seen once. In DNA, the CDR3 is TGTGCCAGCAGGCTGGACCTTACTAACTATGGCTACACCTTC. Amino acids: CASRLDLTNYGYTF. V gene TRBV6-1 combines with J gene TRBJ1-2, with D uncertain. This CDR3 region has 14 residues. V lost 6 bases, J lost 0 bases, and 11 bases lay in between. Germline V gene lookup returns CDR1 MNHNS and CDR2 SASEGT.

This clone was seen a few times. The chain recombines TRBV19 with TRBJ1-6, with D hard to call. The CDR3 has 12 residues. Germline lookup yields CDR1 LNHDA and CDR2 SQIVND (reference sequence). Trimming removed 6 bases at V and 9 bases at J, with 9 bases between. Written as DNA, the CDR3 is TGTGCCAGTAGCTTACGGTCTTCACCCCTCCACTTT. Amino acids: CASSLRSSPLHF.

This chain links TRBV7-9 with TRBJ1-2; D uncertain. The germline V gene encodes CDR1 SEHNR and CDR2 FQNEAQ (reference sequence). CDR3 length: 14 amino acids. V was pared by 2 bases and J by 7 bases, with 14 bases between. The CDR3 loop is CASSLLRVDAGYTF. The CDR3, as DNA: TGTGCCAGCAGCTTACTGCGGGTAGATGCTGGCTACACCTTC.

The gene calls are TRBV19 and TRBJ2-3; D may be TRBD2 (6 bases). The germline CDR1 and CDR2 sequences are LNHDA and SQIVND (reference sequence). This CDR3 is 15 amino acids long. Trimming removed 6 bases from V and 0 bases from J, with 13 bases in between. As DNA, the CDR3 is TGTGCCAGTAGAATTAGCGGCCTTAGCACAGATACGCAGTATTTT. Its translation is CASRISGLSTDTQYF.

V gene TRBV19 combines with J gene TRBJ2-2; D is perhaps TRBD1 or TRBD2 (5 bases each). This CDR3 is 14 amino acids long. Looked up from germline, CDR1 is LNHDA and CDR2 is SQIVND (reference sequence). Trimming stripped 6 bases from V and 7 bases from J, with 15 bases between. CDR3 in amino acids: CASRREGVGGELFF. The CDR3 DNA sequence: TGTGCCAGTAGGAGGGAAGGGGTCGGCGGGGAGCTGTTTTTT.

By frequency in the sample, this clone is medium-sized. The V call is TRBV5-6, the J call TRBJ1-4; 7 nucleotides agree with TRBD1. CDR1 is SGHDT and CDR2 is YYEEEE in the germline V gene. Trimming took 7 bases from V and 2 from J; bases not matched to a gene: 11. The CDR3 totals 16 residues. The CDR3 here is CASGPRGGSTNEKLFF. CDR3 in DNA: TGTGCCAGCGGGCCCAGGGGGGGTTCGACTAATGAAAAACTGTTTTTT. The full variable domain, rest sourced from reference TRBV5-6 and TRBJ1-4, is DAGVTQSPTHLIKTRGQQVTLRCSPKSGHDTVSWYQQALGQGPQFIFQYYEEEERQRGNFPDRFSGHQFPNYSSELNVNALLLGDSALYLCASGPRGGSTNEKLFFGSGTQLSVL.

The DNA for the CDR3 is TGTGCCACCAGCAGACGACAGGGCCAACCTACTAACTATGGCTACACCTTC. Protein sequence: CATSRRQGQPTNYGYTF. The V gene is TRBV15, the J gene TRBJ1-2, with 7 bases fitting TRBD1. The CDR3 spans 17 residues. Germline V gene lookup returns CDR1 LNHNV and CDR2 YYDKDF (reference sequence). V shed 2 bases, J shed 0 bases, and the junction held 9 bases outside the gene matches. The entire variable domain, with the rest obtained from reference TRBV15 and TRBJ1-2, is as follows: DAMVIQNPRYQVTQFGKPVTLSCSQTLNHNVMYWYQQKSSQAPKLLFHYYDKDFNNEADTPDNFQSRRPNTSFCFLDIRSPGLGDTAMYLCATSRRQGQPTNYGYTFGSGTRLTVV.

Comment on this clone: At one end, the junction sequence differs from germline, possibly due to a read error. The V call is TRBV7-7, the J call TRBJ2-7; 7 bases match TRBD2. CDR1 is SSHAT and CDR2 is FNYEAQ in the germline V gene (reference sequence). The CDR3 has 13 residues. DNA for the CDR3: TGTGCTAGCAGCGCAGCGGGGTCCTACGAGCAGTACTTC. This encodes CASSAAGSYEQYF.

The chain carries TRBV18 and TRBJ2-7, with D perhaps assigned TRBD1 or TRBD2 (5 bases each). V was clipped by 1 base and J by 9 bases, with 7 bases between them. The CDR3 has 11 residues. CDR1 KGHSH and CDR2 LQKENI come from the germline V gene. The CDR3 protein is CASSPQGRQYF. The CDR3 DNA reads TGTGCCAGCTCACCACAGGGACGGCAGTACTTC.

The chain recombines TRBV7-9 with TRBJ1-4; 7 positions match TRBD1. The V and J ends lost 5 bases and 5 bases, in that order; junction bases with no gene match: 8. The germline V gene has CDR1 SEHNR and CDR2 FQNEAQ (reference sequence). This CDR3 has 15 residues. The CDR3 coding sequence is TGTGCCAGCAGCGGCGCACAGGGGTACAATGAAAAACTGTTTTTT. Protein sequence: CASSGAQGYNEKLFF.

This clone was detected only a few times. The chain joins TRBV2 to TRBJ1-1; a weak D match, TRBD1 (5 bases). Germline values: CDR1 SNHLY, CDR2 FYNNEI. V shed 7 bases and J shed 5 bases, with 11 bases lying between them. The CDR3 spans 12 residues. CDR3 bases: TGTGCCAGCAAGTACAGGTTTACTGAAGCTTTCTTT. Translation: CASKYRFTEAFF.